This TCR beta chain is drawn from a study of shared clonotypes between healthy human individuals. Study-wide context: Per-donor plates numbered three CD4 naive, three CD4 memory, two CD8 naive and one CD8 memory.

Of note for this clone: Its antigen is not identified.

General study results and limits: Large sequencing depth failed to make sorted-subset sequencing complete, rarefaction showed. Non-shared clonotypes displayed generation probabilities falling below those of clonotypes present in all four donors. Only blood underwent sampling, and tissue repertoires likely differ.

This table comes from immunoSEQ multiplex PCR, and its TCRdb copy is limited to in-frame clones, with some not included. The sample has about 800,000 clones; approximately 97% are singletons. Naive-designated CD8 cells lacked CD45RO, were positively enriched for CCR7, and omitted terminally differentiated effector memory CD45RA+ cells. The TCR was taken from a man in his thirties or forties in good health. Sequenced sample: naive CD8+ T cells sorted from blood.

CDR3 nucleotides: TGTGCCAGCAGCGGTAGGGGGGAACCCTTCGGCGAGCAGTACTTC. Its protein product is CASSGRGEPFGEQYF. The V call is TRBV28, the J call TRBJ2-7; D tentatively reads TRBD1 or TRBD2 (6 bases each). The CDR3 contains 15 residues. Trimming stripped 6 bases from V and 6 bases from J, with 21 bases between. Germline V gives CDR1 MDHEN, CDR2 SYDVKM.